This T cell receptor (beta chain) was identified in a study of regulatory T cells in long-lasting Graves disease. General study results and limits: TRBV28 was favored in persistent disease, as were TRBJ1-2 and TRBJ2-5.

Noted time point: newly diagnosed GD, antithyroid drugs for less than 3 months. The TCR library was made from RNA extracted from PBMCs. This clonotype was seen more than once but under ten times. Its antigen is not identified. In building TCR beta libraries, iRepertoire HTBI primers were used together with Arm-PCR of CDR3 regions. TCRdb analysed the multiplex PCR reads with MiXCR anew, one entry per CDR3 protein. The sample shows 420,000 or so distinct CDR3 sequences, about 15% of them seen only once. Trimming took 2 bases from V and 11 from J, leaving 15 bases between them. In germline, CDR1 is GTSNPN, CDR2 SVGIG (reference sequence). CDR3 size: 12 residues. The sample also formed part of further work on T cells in Graves' hyperthyroidism and ophthalmopathy. This second report adds: Prediction of ophthalmopathy progression came a median roughly 6.4 months pre-onset.

The sample was peripheral blood mononuclear cells (PBMCs), taken at new diagnosis, from a patient treated with antithyroid drugs. The receptor was derived from a woman between 18 and 30 years old with Graves disease. The chain recombines TRBV30 with TRBJ1-1; unclear D gene. The CDR3 DNA reads as TGTGCCTGGAGTCCGGCCTCCGCACTCGCTTTCTTT. It specifies CAWSPASALAFF.